A single sample is the source of the 31 T cell receptor beta chains below, sequenced in a study of shared clonotypes between healthy human individuals. Data came from immunoSEQ multiplex PCR; TCRdb stores just in-frame clones and leaves some out. This sample yields about 2 million clones, of which about 95% are seen a single time; 1% to 1.3% belongs to the top ten. Naive CD8 cells comprised CD45RO-negative, CCR7-positively selected cells, excluding terminally differentiated effector memory CD45RA+ cells. Specimen: naive CD8+ T cells sorted from blood. These receptors were taken from a man aged 18 to 29 in good health.

The V and J genes are TRBV4-2 and TRBJ2-1; D possibly corresponds to TRBD2 (5 bases). The germline V and J ends were trimmed by 2 bases and 10 bases, with 12 bases remaining between them. The length of the CDR3 is 13 residues. CDR1 is LGHNA and CDR2 is YNFKEQ in the germline V gene. The CDR3 DNA is TGTGCCAGCAGCCAACTTGAAGCGGAGGAGCAGTTCTTC. Protein product: CASSQLEAEEQFF.

The chain joins TRBV4-3 to TRBJ2-2, with D unresolved. Germline V gene lookup returns CDR1 LGHNA and CDR2 YSLEER. Trimming removed 5 bases at V and 6 bases at J, with 7 bases between. This CDR3 comprises 12 residues. The CDR3 DNA follows: TGCGCCAGCAGCTATTTGTCCGGGGAGCTGTTTTTT. It specifies CASSYLSGELFF.

This chain links TRBV5-3 with TRBJ2-1; D uncertain. TRBV5-3 is an open reading frame whose function is uncertain. This CDR3 is built from 14 residues. V shed 8 bases and J shed 8 bases, with 20 bases lying between them. CDR3 residues: CASREEPPRDEQFF. CDR3 DNA: TGTGCCAGCCGAGAAGAACCACCTCGCGATGAGCAGTTCTTC.

Concerning this clone itself: The same CDR3 arises from other DNA sequences in this sample as well. The V gene is TRBV27, the J gene TRBJ2-2, with D tentatively TRBD1 (6 bases). Between the trimmed V and J ends, which lost 2 bases and 5 bases, there was a span of 9 bases. Germline V CDR1 and CDR2: MNHEY, SMNVEV (reference sequence). CDR3 size: 14 residues. CDR3 nucleotide sequence: TGTGCCAGCAGTTTACAGGGGTTAACCGGGGAGCTGTTTTTT. This sequence encodes CASSLQGLTGELFF.

This clone was observed once. The chain uses TRBV25-1 and TRBJ2-1; D unresolved. Trimming left V 7 bases short and J 3 bases short, with 4 bases between. CDR1 is MGHDK, CDR2 SYGVNS, per germline. The CDR3 runs to 11 residues. The CDR3 region has the DNA TGTGCCAGCAACGACTACAATGAGCAGTTCTTC. It yields the protein CASNDYNEQFF.

The V call is TRBV29-1, the J call TRBJ2-7; the D gene could be TRBD1 or TRBD2 (5 bases each). V was pared by 8 bases and J by 2 bases, with 13 bases between. This CDR3 has 12 residues. Germline CDR1 is SQVTM and CDR2 is ANQGSEA. The CDR3 DNA follows: TGCAGCTCTTGGGACGGAGCCTACGAGCAGTACTTC. This sequence encodes CSSWDGAYEQYF.

As concerns this clone: This specimen includes other DNA sequences encoding the same CDR3. V and J are TRBV7-9 and TRBJ2-7; D is perhaps TRBD2 (5 bases). Trimming removed 5 bases at V and 1 base at J, with 9 bases between. Germline V gene lookup returns CDR1 SEHNR and CDR2 FQNEAQ (reference sequence). The CDR3 extends over 13 amino acids. CDR3 sequence (DNA): TGTGCCAGCAGCCCCGCGGGTTCCTACGAGCAGTACTTC. It is translated as CASSPAGSYEQYF. The whole variable domain, filled in from reference TRBV7-9 and TRBJ2-7, reads DTGVSQNPRHKITKRGQNVTFRCDPISEHNRLYWYRQTLGQGPEFLTYFQNEAQLEKSRLLSDRFSAERPKGSFSTLEIQRTEQGDSAMYLCASSPAGSYEQYFGPGTRLTVT.

The chain uses TRBV9 and TRBJ2-1, with D uncertain. The V end lost 4 bases, the J end lost 5 bases, and 16 bases lay between the germline ends. This CDR3 has 15 residues. CDR1 SGDLS and CDR2 YYNGEE come from the germline V gene. For the CDR3, the DNA is TGTGCCAGCAGCCTCCGATCCGGATGGGACAATGAGCAGTTCTTC. This codes for CASSLRSGWDNEQFF. Complete variable domain (other parts from reference TRBV9 and TRBJ2-1): DSGVTQTPKHLITATGQRVTLRCSPRSGDLSVYWYQQSLDQGLQFLIQYYNGEERAKGNILERFSAQQFPDLHSELNLSSLELGDSALYFCASSLRSGWDNEQFFGPGTRLTVL.

For this clone: This sample includes further DNA sequences coding for the same CDR3. This chain uses TRBV4-1 with TRBJ2-7, with 9 positions matching TRBD2. The CDR3 has 13 residues. Germline V lookup: CDR1 MGHRA, CDR2 YSYEKL. The ends lost 3 bases at V and 3 bases at J; junction bases unmatched: 0. CDR3 in DNA: TGCGCCAGCAGCCATAGCGGGGGCTACGAGCAGTACTTC. This sequence encodes CASSHSGGYEQYF.

A remark on this clone: Other DNA sequences within the sample encode an identical CDR3. The chain carries TRBV2 and TRBJ2-7; D not resolved. Germline CDR1 reads SNHLY; CDR2 reads FYNNEI. The CDR3 spans 12 residues. Trimming removed 4 bases at V and 0 bases at J, with 4 bases between. CDR3 bases: TGTGCCAGCAGTGGCGACTCCTACGAGCAGTACTTC. Translating gives CASSGDSYEQYF.

The rearrangement joins TRBV9 to TRBJ2-2, with 14 positions matching TRBD2. Germline CDR1 reads SGDLS; CDR2 reads YYNGEE. CDR3 length: 18 amino acids. V lost 3 bases and J lost 3; bases outside the gene matches: 7. This chain's CDR3 is CASSGGTSGSLHTGELFF. CDR3 sequence (DNA): TGTGCCAGCAGCGGAGGGACTAGCGGGAGTCTCCACACCGGGGAGCTGTTTTTT.

As regards this clone: This specimen includes other DNA sequences encoding the same CDR3. The chain joins TRBV5-1 to TRBJ2-7, with 12 bases fitting TRBD2. In germline, CDR1 is SGHRS, CDR2 YFSETQ. The CDR3 sequence is 14 residues long. V lost 2 bases and J lost 4; bases outside the gene matches: 1. The CDR3 loop is CASSFGLAGYEQYF. In DNA form, the CDR3 reads TGCGCCAGCAGCTTTGGACTAGCGGGATACGAGCAGTACTTC.

This chain links TRBV12-2 with TRBJ2-3. TRBV12-2 is recorded as a pseudogene. The CDR3 is made up of 14 amino acids. This CDR3 reads CASRLEKCTDTQYF. CDR3 DNA: TGTGCAAGTCGCTTAGAAAAGTGCACAGATACGCAGTATTTT.

In its sample, this clone was seen once. The chain couples TRBV15 to TRBJ2-7, with D unclear. This CDR3 has 12 amino acids. Trimming shortened V by 0 bases and J by 6 bases, and 6 bases separated the two germline ends. Germline V CDR1 and CDR2: LNHNV, YYDKDF (reference sequence). The CDR3 here is CATSRDHFEQYF. The DNA for the CDR3 is TGTGCCACCAGCAGAGATCATTTCGAGCAGTACTTC.

This clone occurred once. The gene calls are TRBV7-9 and TRBJ1-1, with D unresolved. The CDR3 is 11 amino acids. V lost 1 base, J lost 7 bases, and 4 bases lay in between. From germline, CDR1 is SEHNR and CDR2 FQNEAQ (reference sequence). This CDR3 reads CASSLEVEAFF. CDR3 in DNA: TGTGCCAGCAGCTTAGAGGTTGAAGCTTTCTTT.

V usage is TRBV27 and J usage is TRBJ2-1; D call uncertain. This CDR3 spans 14 amino acids. V lost 4 bases to trimming and J lost 1 base, with 8 bases between them. Germline V gene lookup returns CDR1 MNHEY and CDR2 SMNVEV (reference sequence). Written as DNA, the CDR3 is TGTGCCAGCAGTTCGGGCGTTTCCTACAATGAGCAGTTCTTC. It encodes CASSSGVSYNEQFF.

The V and J genes are TRBV29-1 and TRBJ2-1; the D is unclear. The CDR3 spans 14 residues. The germline V gene encodes CDR1 SQVTM and CDR2 ANQGSEA. Trimming took off 6 bases at V and 0 bases at J, with 12 bases between the two ends. As DNA, the CDR3 is TGCAGCGTCGGTAGGCTAGGCTCCTACAATGAGCAGTTCTTC. Amino acid sequence: CSVGRLGSYNEQFF.

V is TRBV4-1 and J is TRBJ1-5; D might be TRBD1 (5 bases). CDR1 and CDR2 (germline): MGHRA, YSYEKL. The V and J ends lost 8 bases and 3 bases respectively, with 17 bases between them. The CDR3 extends over 15 amino acids. CDR3 sequence reads: CASALSWGDNQPQHF. CDR3 DNA: TGCGCCAGCGCGCTCTCTTGGGGGGACAATCAGCCCCAGCATTTT.

The V and J genes are TRBV6-6 and TRBJ2-7; 8 bases agree with TRBD1. The junction had 6 bases not matched to a gene; V was cut back by 5 bases and J by 0 bases. The CDR3 is 15 residues long. The germline V gene has CDR1 MNHNY and CDR2 SVGAGI (reference sequence). The CDR3 here is CASSDRGFISYEQYF. In DNA, the CDR3 is TGTGCCAGCAGTGACAGGGGATTCATCTCCTACGAGCAGTACTTC.

The genes are TRBV13 and TRBJ2-5; 9 positions agree with TRBD2. J lost 5 bases, V lost 1 base, and 5 bases had no gene match. The CDR3 covers 15 residues. In germline, CDR1 is PRHDT, CDR2 FYEKMQ (reference sequence). CDR3 in DNA: TGTGCCAGCAGCTTAGTGGCTAGCGGGGCGGAGACCCAGTACTTC. It codes for CASSLVASGAETQYF.

Note on this clone: Distinct nucleotide sequences in the sample also encode this CDR3. The genes are TRBV27 and TRBJ2-7; D not certain. Per the germline V gene, CDR1 is MNHEY and CDR2 is SMNVEV (reference sequence). Trimming pared 2 bases from V and 0 bases from J, leaving 5 bases between. This CDR3 contains 13 residues. The CDR3 loop is CASSLTGSYEQYF. CDR3 DNA: TGTGCCAGCAGTTTAACCGGCTCCTACGAGCAGTACTTC.

This chain links TRBV2 with TRBJ1-2; TRBD1 is a possible D gene (5 bases). V was pared by 2 bases and J by 5 bases, with 18 bases between. Germline values: CDR1 SNHLY, CDR2 FYNNEI. This CDR3 comprises 16 residues. The DNA for the CDR3 is TGTGCCAGCAGTGAAATTCTCGGGGCATTGAGGTATGGCTACACCTTC. This codes for CASSEILGALRYGYTF.

As to this clone: Other DNA sequences of this sample code for an identical CDR3. The chain joins TRBV15 to TRBJ2-7; maybe TRBD1 (5 bases). Germline loops: CDR1 LNHNV, CDR2 YYDKDF (reference sequence). Trimming pared 0 bases from V and 6 bases from J, leaving 9 bases between. The CDR3 runs to 13 residues. This CDR3 is CATSRDVGAEQYF. In nucleotides, the CDR3 is TGTGCCACCAGCAGAGATGTAGGGGCCGAGCAGTACTTC.

As for this clone: The same CDR3 can be traced to other DNA sequences in this sample. This chain uses TRBV19 with TRBJ1-6; a possible D gene is TRBD1 (5 bases). The CDR3 sequence is 17 residues long. The V end was cut by 5 bases, the J end by 5 bases, with 19 bases between. The V gene's germline CDR1 is LNHDA and CDR2 SQIVND (reference sequence). CDR3 residues: CASSAVKQAIDNSPLHF. The CDR3 DNA follows: TGTGCCAGTAGTGCAGTTAAACAGGCAATCGATAATTCACCCCTCCACTTT.

On this clone itself: Other DNA variants within this sample encode the same CDR3. The chain links TRBV5-5 to TRBJ1-5; no reliable D call. The CDR3 is 14 amino acids. Germline V CDR1 and CDR2: SGHKS, YYEKEE (reference sequence). Trimming left V 0 bases short and J 4 bases short, with 8 bases between. The CDR3 here is CASSLGLGNQPQHF. The DNA for the CDR3 is TGTGCCAGCAGCTTGGGACTGGGTAATCAGCCCCAGCATTTT.

The chain carries TRBV5-6 and TRBJ2-7, with D perhaps matching TRBD1 (5 bases). In germline, CDR1 is SGHDT, CDR2 YYEEEE. This CDR3 comprises 15 residues. Trimming cost V 4 bases and J 3 bases, with 17 bases left between them. The CDR3 nucleotides are TGTGCCAGCAGCCTGGTGGGCCAGGGAAACTACGAGCAGTACTTC. It is translated as CASSLVGQGNYEQYF.

This rearrangement joins TRBV7-9 to TRBJ1-2; 8 bases are shared with TRBD1. The CDR3 runs 15 residues. V was clipped by 2 bases and J by 6 bases; unmatched bases: 8. From germline, CDR1 is SEHNR and CDR2 FQNEAQ (reference sequence). The CDR3 DNA reads TGTGCCAGCAGCTTAAGTACAGCAGGGGGCGATGGCTACACCTTC. This gives the protein CASSLSTAGGDGYTF.

The rearrangement joins TRBV28 to TRBJ2-1, with 9 bases matching TRBD2. The ends lost 2 bases at V and 5 bases at J; junction bases unmatched: 10. The CDR3 runs to 17 residues. The germline V gene has CDR1 MDHEN and CDR2 SYDVKM. The CDR3 DNA sequence: TGTGCCAGCAGTTTACACGTTGTAGCGGGGGAAAACAATGAGCAGTTCTTC. It is translated as CASSLHVVAGENNEQFF.

V is TRBV15 and J is TRBJ2-7, with no clear D. Trimming took 0 bases from V and 5 from J, leaving 11 bases between them. The length of the CDR3 is 14 residues. Germline values: CDR1 LNHNV, CDR2 YYDKDF (reference sequence). Written as DNA, the CDR3 is TGTGCCACCAGCAGAGATCTGGAGTTCGACGAGCAGTACTTC. Protein sequence: CATSRDLEFDEQYF.

This chain uses TRBV6-1 with TRBJ1-1; tentative D call: TRBD1 (6 bases). The CDR3 extends over 15 amino acids. Germline V gives CDR1 MNHNS, CDR2 SASEGT. Between the trimmed V and J ends, which lost 7 bases and 4 bases, there was a span of 19 bases. Written as DNA, the CDR3 is TGTGCCAGCACCCCCGGGGGCCTGTGGGGCACTGAAGCTTTCTTT. Protein product: CASTPGGLWGTEAFF.

Regarding this clone: Other DNA sequences in this sample translate to the same CDR3. The chain is built from TRBV13 and TRBJ2-1; 11 nucleotides align to TRBD1. CDR3 length: 13 residues. Germline V gene lookup returns CDR1 PRHDT and CDR2 FYEKMQ (reference sequence). J was trimmed by 9 bases and V by 3 bases; bases with no gene match: 1. The CDR3 DNA reads as TGTGCCAGCAGCTTGGACAGGGGGCCTGAGCAGTTCTTC. As protein: CASSLDRGPEQFF. The variable domain in full, with the rest retrieved from reference TRBV13 and TRBJ2-1, is AAGVIQSPRHLIKEKRETATLKCYPIPRHDTVYWYQQGPGQDPQFLISFYEKMQSDKGSIPDRFSAQQFSDYHSELNMSSLELGDSALYFCASSLDRGPEQFFGPGTRLTVL.